This T cell receptor beta chain was retrieved from a study of blood T cell repertoires in COVID-19. Study summary: Acute and convalescent COVID-19 specimens originated in the United States, Italy and Spain. Sample material is recorded as cDNA or gDNA derived from T cells, B-cell-depleted T cells, or PBMCs.

Study processing details: Reference gene primer amplification yielded estimated nucleated cell counts. Some clones are missing from TCRdb's copy, which holds only in-frame ones; the method was immunoSEQ multiplex PCR. The V and J calls and the clone size are those of that table, but D and trimming were determined from the DNA. The sample carries approximately 280,000 clones, 90% recorded once. A Seattle source enrolled patients during active infection and followed them longitudinally. Germline V CDR1 and CDR2: LNHDA, SQIVND (reference sequence). V shed 6 bases, J shed 2 bases, and the junction held 4 bases outside the gene matches. There are 14 residues in the CDR3.

This receptor was taken from a woman in her twenties or thirties with COVID-19, enrolled during active disease. The sample comprised peripheral blood. This rearrangement joins TRBV19 to TRBJ2-7; 10 bases align to TRBD2. CDR3 in DNA: TGTGCCAGTAGGCCAGCGGGAGGGACCTACGAGCAGTACTTC. Translation gives CASRPAGGTYEQYF.